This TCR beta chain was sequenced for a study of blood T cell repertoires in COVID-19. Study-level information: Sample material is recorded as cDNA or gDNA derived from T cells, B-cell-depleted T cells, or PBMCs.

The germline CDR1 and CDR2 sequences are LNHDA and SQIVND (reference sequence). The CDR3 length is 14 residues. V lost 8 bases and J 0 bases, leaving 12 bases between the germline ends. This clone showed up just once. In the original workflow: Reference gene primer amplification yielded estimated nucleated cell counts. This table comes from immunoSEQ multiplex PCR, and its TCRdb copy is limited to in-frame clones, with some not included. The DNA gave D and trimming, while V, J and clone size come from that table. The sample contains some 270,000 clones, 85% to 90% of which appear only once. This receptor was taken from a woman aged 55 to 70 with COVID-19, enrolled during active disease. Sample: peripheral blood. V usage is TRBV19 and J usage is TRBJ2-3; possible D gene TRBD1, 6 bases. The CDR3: CASPTGGSTDTQYF. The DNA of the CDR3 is TGTGCCAGTCCGACAGGCGGGAGCACAGATACGCAGTATTTT. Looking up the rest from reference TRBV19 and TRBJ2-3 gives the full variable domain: DGGITQSPKYLFRKEGQNVTLSCEQNLNHDAMYWYRQDPGQGLRLIYYSQIVNDFQKGDIAEGYSVSREKKESFPLTVTSAQKNPTAFYLCASPTGGSTDTQYFGPGTRLTVL.